This passage covers 18 T cell receptor beta chains from one sample sequenced in a study of shared clonotypes between healthy human individuals. Sequencing was performed with immunoSEQ multiplex PCR; in TCRdb, only in-frame clones are kept and a portion is missing. Among 2 million to 2.5 million clones listed, about 92% were seen once. Sequencing was performed on naive CD4+ T cells from PBMCs. Sample subset: CD45RA+ positively selected. The receptors shown here come from a man between 18 and 29 years old in good health. Some clones in this sample may be carry-over from other donors' samples.

Comment on this clone: Additional DNA sequences in this sample encode the identical CDR3. The chain carries TRBV29-1 and TRBJ2-7, with 7 bases that match TRBD1. The ends lost 6 bases at V and 3 bases at J; junction bases unmatched: 2. Germline-derived CDR1 and CDR2 are SQVTM and ANQGSEA. The length of the CDR3 is 11 residues. CDR3 amino acids: CSVGQIYEQYF. CDR3 nucleotides: TGCAGCGTGGGACAGATCTACGAGCAGTACTTC.

This chain uses TRBV28 with TRBJ1-5, with TRBD1 as a possible D gene (5 bases). Trimming removed 3 bases from V and 0 bases from J, with 12 bases in between. The germline V gene has CDR1 MDHEN and CDR2 SYDVKM. This CDR3 spans 16 amino acids. CDR3 coding DNA: TGTGCCAGCAGTTTGGTAGGCAGGGCTAGCAATCAGCCCCAGCATTTT. The encoded protein is CASSLVGRASNQPQHF. The full variable domain, in which reference TRBV28 and TRBJ1-5 provide the parts outside the CDR3, is DVKVTQSSRYLVKRTGEKVFLECVQDMDHENMFWYRQDPGLGLRLIYFSYDVKMKEKGDIPEGYSVSREKKERFSLILESASTNQTSMYLCASSLVGRASNQPQHFGDGTRLSIL.

The chain couples TRBV7-9 to TRBJ2-7, with a possible D match to TRBD1 (5 bases). V dropped 1 base and J dropped 2 bases, with 15 bases sitting between them. The CDR3 runs 16 residues. Germline CDR1 is SEHNR and CDR2 is FQNEAQ (reference sequence). This CDR3 reads CASSLGGRGGTYEQYF. CDR3 in DNA: TGTGCCAGCAGCTTAGGGGGTAGGGGCGGAACCTACGAGCAGTACTTC. The full variable domain, in which reference TRBV7-9 and TRBJ2-7 provide the parts outside the CDR3, is DTGVSQNPRHKITKRGQNVTFRCDPISEHNRLYWYRQTLGQGPEFLTYFQNEAQLEKSRLLSDRFSAERPKGSFSTLEIQRTEQGDSAMYLCASSLGGRGGTYEQYFGPGTRLTVT.

Here the CDR3 reads CASSDRTSGSDEQFF. CDR3 DNA sequence: TGCGCCAGCAGTGATAGGACTAGCGGGAGCGATGAGCAGTTCTTC. This chain links TRBV10-2 with TRBJ2-1, with 13 bases that match TRBD2. From germline, CDR1 is WSHSY and CDR2 SAAADI. J lost 8 bases, V lost 3 bases, and 4 bases had no gene match. The CDR3 is 15 amino acids.

J is TRBJ2-5 and V is TRBV5-1, with D possibly TRBD2 on 5 matching bases. The CDR3 has 14 amino acids. The germline V and J ends were trimmed by 0 bases and 5 bases, with 11 bases remaining between them. CDR1 is SGHRS and CDR2 is YFSETQ in the germline V gene. The DNA of the CDR3 is TGCGCCAGCAGCTTGGTACCAGCGGTGGAGACCCAGTACTTC. Its protein is CASSLVPAVETQYF. Full variable domain (missing parts from reference TRBV5-1 and TRBJ2-5): KAGVTQTPRYLIKTRGQQVTLSCSPISGHRSVSWYQQTPGQGLQFLFEYFSETQRNKGNFPGRFSGRQFSNSRSEMNVSTLELGDSALYLCASSLVPAVETQYFGPGTRLLVL.

The genes are TRBV28 and TRBJ2-7, with 7 bases aligning to TRBD2. This CDR3 region has 13 residues. Germline CDR1 reads MDHEN; CDR2 reads SYDVKM. The V gene end was trimmed by 5 bases and the J gene end by 11 bases; junction bases not matched to a gene: 12. For the CDR3, the DNA is TGTGCCAGCAGTCGGCGGGAGAGACTTTATGAGTACTTC. Translation: CASSRRERLYEYF.

The rearrangement uses TRBV28 and TRBJ2-1; 10 bases map to TRBD2. The germline V gene encodes CDR1 MDHEN and CDR2 SYDVKM. This CDR3 region has 18 residues. The V segment lost 2 bases and the J segment 7 bases; nucleotides outside the gene matches: 14. CDR3 sequence (DNA): TGTGCCAGCAGTTTAGGGTCGCTAGCGGGAGCTCCGGGAAATGAGCAGTTCTTC. It yields the protein CASSLGSLAGAPGNEQFF.

This clone was seen only once. The chain has TRBV15 and TRBJ2-7; D is uncertain. The CDR3 has 14 amino acids. CDR1 is LNHNV and CDR2 is YYDKDF in the germline V gene (reference sequence). The V end lost 0 bases, the J end lost 0 bases, and 6 bases lay between the germline ends. The CDR3 region has the DNA TGTGCCACCAGCAGAGATAGGAACTCCTACGAGCAGTACTTC. This gives the protein CATSRDRNSYEQYF.

This chain uses TRBV7-9 with TRBJ2-7; no definite D call. The CDR3 length is 13 residues. CDR1 SEHNR and CDR2 FQNEAQ come from the germline V gene (reference sequence). With 5 bases removed from V and 6 bases from J, the gap between germline ends came to 14 bases. The CDR3 nucleotides are TGTGCCAGCAGCGTCCGCGCGGTGGGCGAGCAGTACTTC. Encoded protein: CASSVRAVGEQYF.

This chain links TRBV9 with TRBJ2-3; TRBD1 matches at 7 bases. The V gene end was trimmed by 3 bases and the J gene end by 2 bases; junction bases not matched to a gene: 6. Germline loops: CDR1 SGDLS, CDR2 YYNGEE. CDR3 length: 15 amino acids. DNA for the CDR3: TGTGCCAGCAGCGGCCGGGACAGATACACAGATACGCAGTATTTT. It yields the protein CASSGRDRYTDTQYF.

The chain carries TRBV7-9 and TRBJ2-5; D not certain. Germline V CDR1 and CDR2: SEHNR, FQNEAQ (reference sequence). Trimming took off 0 bases at V and 0 bases at J, with 8 bases between the two ends. The CDR3 has 15 amino acids. The CDR3 DNA reads as TGTGCCAGCAGCTTAGCACAGCTGTACCAAGAGACCCAGTACTTC. Encoded protein: CASSLAQLYQETQYF.

This clone has a single count. The V call is TRBV29-1, the J call TRBJ1-2; D not resolved. With 3 bases removed from V and 7 bases from J, the gap between germline ends came to 24 bases. This CDR3 spans 16 amino acids. The V gene's germline CDR1 is SQVTM and CDR2 ANQGSEA. CDR3 in DNA: TGCAGCGTTGAGCCCCTTACCCGGGCGGGTACTGGTGGCTACACCTTC. It specifies CSVEPLTRAGTGGYTF.

The chain employs TRBV28 and TRBJ1-5; D is ambiguous. Germline V gene sequence: CDR1 MDHEN, CDR2 SYDVKM. The CDR3 loop spans 13 amino acids. V lost 11 bases to trimming and J lost 2 bases, with 13 bases between them. Here the CDR3 DNA reads TGTGCCGGGAGAAGGGTCGGCAATCAGCCCCAGCATTTT. Amino acids: CAGRRVGNQPQHF.

The rearrangement links TRBV4-3 to TRBJ2-3, with TRBD1 matching 7 bases. The CDR3 runs to 16 residues. The V and J ends lost 0 bases and 1 base, in that order; junction bases with no gene match: 4. Germline CDR1 is LGHNA and CDR2 is YSLEER. For the CDR3, the DNA is TGCGCCAGCAGCCAAGAGGGACAGAGCGGCACAGATACGCAGTATTTT. It specifies CASSQEGQSGTDTQYF.

The rearrangement uses TRBV7-9 and TRBJ2-6; no firm D call. V was trimmed by 3 bases and J by 2 bases, leaving 5 bases between them. Per germline, CDR1 SEHNR and CDR2 FQNEAQ (reference sequence). There are 14 residues in the CDR3. The CDR3 coding sequence is TGTGCCAGCAGCTTCCGAACTGGGGCCAACGTCCTGACTTTC. Its protein product is CASSFRTGANVLTF.

This clone was recorded once. The chain couples TRBV7-2 to TRBJ2-7; 11 bases line up with TRBD2. Trimming took 4 bases from V and 5 from J; bases not matched to a gene: 7. The CDR3 consists of 15 residues. Per germline, CDR1 SGHTA and CDR2 FQGNSA. CDR3 in DNA: TGTGCCAGCAGCTCTTTAGCGGGAGGGTCTCACGAGCAGTACTTC. It yields the protein CASSSLAGGSHEQYF.

The chain couples TRBV4-2 to TRBJ2-2; D gene uncertain. There are 16 residues in the CDR3. V lost 3 bases, J lost 4 bases, and 15 bases lay in between. Germline V gives CDR1 LGHNA, CDR2 YNFKEQ. The CDR3 is CASSHLYPVATGELFF. CDR3 sequence (DNA): TGTGCCAGCAGCCACCTGTACCCAGTGGCCACCGGGGAGCTGTTTTTT.

The V and J genes are TRBV19 and TRBJ2-5, with 7 bases matching TRBD2. CDR1 LNHDA and CDR2 SQIVND come from the germline V gene (reference sequence). J lost 2 bases, V lost 7 bases, and 4 bases had no gene match. This CDR3 region has 13 residues. This CDR3 reads CASTVGGQETQYF. In DNA form, the CDR3 reads TGTGCCAGTACCGTGGGGGGGCAAGAGACCCAGTACTTC.